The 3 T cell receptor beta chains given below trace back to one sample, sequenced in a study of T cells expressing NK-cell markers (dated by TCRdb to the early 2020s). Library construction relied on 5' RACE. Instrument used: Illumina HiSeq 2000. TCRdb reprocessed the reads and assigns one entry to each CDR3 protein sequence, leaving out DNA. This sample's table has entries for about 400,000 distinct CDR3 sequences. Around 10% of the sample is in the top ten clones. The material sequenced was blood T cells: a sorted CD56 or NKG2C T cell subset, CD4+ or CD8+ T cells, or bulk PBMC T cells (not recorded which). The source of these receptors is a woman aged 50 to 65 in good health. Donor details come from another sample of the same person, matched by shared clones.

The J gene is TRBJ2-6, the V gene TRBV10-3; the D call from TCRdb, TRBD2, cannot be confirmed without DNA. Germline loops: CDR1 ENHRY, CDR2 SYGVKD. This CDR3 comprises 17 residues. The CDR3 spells CAISFPSGNSGANVLTF.

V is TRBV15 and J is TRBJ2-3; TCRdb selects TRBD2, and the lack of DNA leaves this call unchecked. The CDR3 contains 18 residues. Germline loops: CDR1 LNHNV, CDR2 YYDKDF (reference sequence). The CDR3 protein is CATSDQGVSGTPRDTQYF.

The CDR3 loop reads CASSQDAGVYTGELFF. The chain combines TRBV14 with TRBJ2-2; absent DNA, TCRdb's TRBD2 call cannot be checked. The CDR3 spans 16 residues. Germline CDR1 SGHDN, CDR2 FVKESK. Based on the CDR3 plus reference TRBV14 and TRBJ2-2, the full variable domain is EAGVTQFPSHSVIEKGQTVTLRCDPISGHDNLYWYRRVMGKEIKFLLHFVKESKQDESGMPNNRFLAERTGGTYSTLKVQPAELEDSGVYFCASSQDAGVYTGELFFGEGSRLTVL.